This T cell receptor beta chain was recorded in a study of blood T cell repertoires in COVID-19. The method was immunoSEQ multiplex PCR; TCRdb's version includes in-frame clones alone and lacks a portion of them. The table includes about 220,000 clones, around 90% detected once. The CDR3 has 12 amino acids. CDR1 and CDR2 from the germline V gene are MNHEY and SVGAGI. V was trimmed by 8 bases and J by 5 bases, leaving 13 bases between them. Sequenced sample: PBMCs or T cells enriched from blood (not recorded which). This TCR came from a man aged 30 to 39 who had been exposed to COVID-19. V is TRBV6-5 and J is TRBJ2-7; D is possibly TRBD2 (6 bases). The CDR3 sequence is CASGRRGNEQYF. The CDR3 DNA is TGTGCCAGCGGCCGGAGGGGTAACGAGCAGTACTTC.